These T cell receptor beta chains were read from a single sample in a study of blood T cell repertoires in COVID-19. This table comes from immunoSEQ multiplex PCR, and its TCRdb copy is limited to in-frame clones, with some not included. The sample lists around 200,000 clones; roughly 90% were seen once. Sample: peripheral blood. The receptors were sampled from a man younger than 35 with active or convalescent COVID-19. The CDR3 runs from the conserved cysteine through the conserved F or W. Some rows have no size entry. The others give once, few or many, or a class for an expanded clone.

v_call clone_size cdr3_aa
TRBV7-9 NA CASSATSGGPEYNEQFF
TRBV27 NA CASSMGGGNQPQHF
TRBV18 NA CASSIEESSPLHF
TRBV20-1 NA CSASGHNYEQYF
TRBV6-5 NA CASSYSAGSSDEQFF
TRBV19 few CASSTGTGEVTEAFF
TRBV5-1 NA CASSFQGGTEAFF
TRBV30 NA CAWSPRAGVGETQYF
TRBV3-1/TRBV3-2 NA CASSQASIGARELFF
TRBV7-2 NA CASSLLGQVGDEQYF
TRBV7-2 NA CASSWVSGRAPNEQFF
TRBV4-3 NA CASSQDQGETQYF
TRBV4-1 NA CASSQRLTPDEQYF
TRBV10-3 NA CAISWDSEQYF
TRBV27 NA CASSSSRNHYGYTF
TRBV7-2 few CASSVREAPYNEQFF